A single sample gave rise to the 22 T cell receptor beta chains below, sequenced in a study of blood T cell repertoires in COVID-19. Only in-frame clones appear in the TCRdb table, and some are missing; sequencing was by immunoSEQ multiplex PCR. The sample shows some 160,000 clones, approximately 80% of them seen only once. Sequencing was done on a sample of peripheral blood. Every receptor here comes from a woman at least 80 years old with acute or convalescent COVID-19.

V is TRBV29-1 and J is TRBJ2-1, with TRBD2 identical over 7 bases. CDR1 is SQVTM, CDR2 ANQGSEA, per germline. The ends lost 5 bases at V and 0 bases at J; junction bases unmatched: 1. The CDR3 is made up of 13 amino acids. CDR3 loop: CSVRLASYNEQFF. CDR3 sequence (DNA): TGCAGCGTTCGACTAGCCTCCTACAATGAGCAGTTCTTC.

The CDR3 region has the DNA TGTGCCAGCACGAACGGGGTGACGAGCAATCAGCCCCAGCATTTT. Protein sequence: CASTNGVTSNQPQHF. This chain joins TRBV6-6 and TRBJ1-5; D not resolved. Germline V gene data show CDR1 as MNHNY and CDR2 as SVGAGI (reference sequence). The CDR3 length is 15 residues. V lost 7 bases to trimming and J lost 1 base, with 14 bases between them.

J is TRBJ1-6 and V is TRBV30; maybe TRBD1 (6 bases). The CDR3 is 14 residues long. Germline V lookup: CDR1 GTSNPN, CDR2 SVGIG (reference sequence). Trimming cost V 2 bases and J 7 bases, with 12 bases left between them. CDR3 DNA: TGTGCCTGGAGTACCTCTGGACAGAATTCACCCCTCCACTTT. It encodes CAWSTSGQNSPLHF.

The rearrangement uses TRBV10-2 and TRBJ2-2; 9 bases fit TRBD2. Germline V gives CDR1 WSHSY, CDR2 SAAADI. This CDR3 has 16 residues. The J segment lost 2 bases and the V segment lost 6 bases, leaving 7 bases of the junction unmatched. The CDR3, as DNA: TGCGCCAGCAGATTTCGAGCGGGGGGCAACACCGGGGAGCTGTTTTTT. Translated: CASRFRAGGNTGELFF.

The genes are TRBV18 and TRBJ2-5; 7 bases align to TRBD2. The CDR3 runs 14 residues. V lost 4 bases, J lost 5 bases, and 7 bases stayed unmatched. CDR1 and CDR2 from the germline V gene are KGHSH and LQKENI. CDR3 nucleotides: TGTGCCAGCTCACGAGGGTCGGGAGGCGAGACCCAGTACTTC. Translating gives CASSRGSGGETQYF.

The chain links TRBV15 to TRBJ1-6; D unclear. Germline CDR1 is LNHNV and CDR2 is YYDKDF (reference sequence). CDR3 length: 14 residues. V lost 4 bases and J 3 bases, leaving 7 bases between the germline ends. The CDR3 sequence: CATSTGNYNSPLHF. The CDR3 DNA reads TGTGCCACCAGCACCGGGAACTATAATTCACCCCTCCACTTT.

The chain uses TRBV6-5 and TRBJ2-6; D is ambiguous. With 0 bases removed from V and 0 bases from J, the gap between germline ends came to 3 bases. Germline V gene lookup returns CDR1 MNHEY and CDR2 SVGAGI. The CDR3 extends over 15 amino acids. The CDR3 spells CASSYSLSGANVLTF. The CDR3 nucleotides are TGTGCCAGCAGTTACTCCCTCTCTGGGGCCAACGTCCTGACTTTC.

This clone was picked up a small number of times. The chain employs TRBV19 and TRBJ2-1, with 7 bases lining up with TRBD2. Looked up from germline, CDR1 is LNHDA and CDR2 is SQIVND (reference sequence). V dropped 2 bases and J dropped 10; count of bases not matched to a gene: 11. The CDR3 consists of 15 residues. The CDR3 nucleotides are TGTGCCAGTAGTATACCCGGGGGAGGGCCAGGGGAGCAGTTCTTC. Protein sequence: CASSIPGGGPGEQFF.

This clone was observed a single time. The chain is built from TRBV5-1 and TRBJ1-4, with a possible D match to TRBD1 (5 bases). Per the germline V gene, CDR1 is SGHRS and CDR2 is YFSETQ. This CDR3 spans 15 amino acids. Trimming stripped 4 bases from V and 4 bases from J, with 14 bases between. As DNA, the CDR3 is TGCGCCAGCAGCGTGGGTCGGGGGATTAATGAAAAACTGTTTTTT. Protein sequence: CASSVGRGINEKLFF.

CDR3 sequence (DNA): TGTGCCAGCAACCCACCGGGACAGGGGAGCACCGGGGAGCTGTTTTTT. Its translation is CASNPPGQGSTGELFF. This rearrangement joins TRBV11-2 to TRBJ2-2, with 10 bases aligning to TRBD1. From germline, CDR1 is SGHAT and CDR2 FQNNGV. CDR3 length: 16 amino acids. The trim removed 7 bases at V and 4 bases at J, leaving 9 bases unmatched.

The chain is built from TRBV19 and TRBJ2-7; 8 bases are a match to TRBD2. The V gene end was trimmed by 3 bases and the J gene end by 4 bases; junction bases not matched to a gene: 5. CDR1 is LNHDA and CDR2 is SQIVND in the germline V gene (reference sequence). The CDR3 spans 14 residues. The CDR3 is CASSIGGAVYEQYF. The CDR3 DNA is TGTGCCAGTAGTATCGGGGGGGCTGTTTACGAGCAGTACTTC. The variable domain in full, completed from reference TRBV19 and TRBJ2-7, reads DGGITQSPKYLFRKEGQNVTLSCEQNLNHDAMYWYRQDPGQGLRLIYYSQIVNDFQKGDIAEGYSVSREKKESFPLTVTSAQKNPTAFYLCASSIGGAVYEQYFGPGTRLTVT.

The rearrangement uses TRBV5-1 and TRBJ1-1, with TRBD1 matching over 8 bases. Germline CDR1 is SGHRS and CDR2 is YFSETQ. This CDR3 region has 12 residues. The V segment lost 4 bases and the J segment 6 bases; nucleotides outside the gene matches: 2. This CDR3 reads CASSPGQAEAFF. Here the CDR3 DNA reads TGCGCCAGCAGCCCGGGACAGGCTGAAGCTTTCTTT.

The chain has TRBV18 and TRBJ2-3; D gene uncertain. Germline V gene data show CDR1 as KGHSH and CDR2 as LQKENI. The germline V and J ends were trimmed by 6 bases and 2 bases, with 9 bases remaining between them. The CDR3 totals 13 residues. DNA for the CDR3: TGTGCCAGCTCCTCCGACTCCACAGATACGCAGTATTTT. Protein: CASSSDSTDTQYF.

This clone has only one observation. The chain recombines TRBV28 with TRBJ2-7; 9 nucleotides line up with TRBD2. The V gene's germline CDR1 is MDHEN and CDR2 SYDVKM. The V gene end was trimmed by 5 bases and the J gene end by 5 bases; junction bases not matched to a gene: 7. The CDR3 extends over 14 amino acids. CDR3: CASSGTSWPDEQYF. For the CDR3, the DNA is TGTGCCAGCAGTGGGACTAGCTGGCCGGACGAGCAGTACTTC.

The chain recombines TRBV28 with TRBJ2-6; tentatively, D is TRBD2 (5 bases). V lost 1 base, J lost 4 bases, and 11 bases lay in between. CDR3 length: 16 amino acids. From germline, CDR1 is MDHEN and CDR2 SYDVKM. The CDR3 here is CASSLFSGSGANVLTF. The CDR3, as DNA: TGTGCCAGCAGTTTATTTTCGGGGTCCGGGGCCAACGTCCTGACTTTC. Full variable domain (outside the CDR3, taken from reference TRBV28 and TRBJ2-6): DVKVTQSSRYLVKRTGEKVFLECVQDMDHENMFWYRQDPGLGLRLIYFSYDVKMKEKGDIPEGYSVSREKKERFSLILESASTNQTSMYLCASSLFSGSGANVLTFGAGSRLTVL.

The V gene is TRBV27, the J gene TRBJ2-7; possible D gene TRBD2, 5 bases. V gave up 5 bases and J gave up 9 bases, with 17 bases separating them. Looked up from germline, CDR1 is MNHEY and CDR2 is SMNVEV (reference sequence). The CDR3 covers 13 residues. CDR3 sequence reads: CASSARRVLGQYF. Here the CDR3 DNA reads TGTGCCAGCAGTGCTCGGCGGGTGTTAGGGCAGTACTTC.

The chain recombines TRBV2 with TRBJ2-2; tentatively, D is TRBD2 (6 bases). The CDR3 spans 15 residues. Trimming pared 8 bases from V and 5 bases from J, leaving 18 bases between. CDR1 and CDR2 (germline): SNHLY, FYNNEI. CDR3: CASLKGLQITGELFF. The CDR3 DNA is TGTGCCAGCCTAAAGGGACTCCAAATAACCGGGGAGCTGTTTTTT.

V and J are TRBV5-1 and TRBJ2-3, with D perhaps matching TRBD1 (5 bases). Germline loops: CDR1 SGHRS, CDR2 YFSETQ. The length of the CDR3 is 15 residues. Trimming removed 4 bases from V and 3 bases from J, with 15 bases in between. The CDR3 loop is CASSPFAGLTDTQYF. The CDR3 DNA sequence: TGCGCCAGCAGCCCCTTTGCAGGGTTGACAGATACGCAGTATTTT.

Written as DNA, the CDR3 is TGTGCCATACAGACAGGGGATGGGAATCAGCCCCAGCATTTT. Its protein is CAIQTGDGNQPQHF. The V call is TRBV10-3, the J call TRBJ1-5; 8 bases fit TRBD1. The CDR3 length is 14 residues. With V trimmed by 9 bases and J by 4 bases, 8 bases remained unmatched. CDR1 is ENHRY, CDR2 SYGVKD, per germline.

The chain carries TRBV3-1 (or the pseudogene TRBV3-2) and TRBJ2-3; 9 positions agree with TRBD2. Germline CDR1 and CDR2: LGHDT and YNNKEL (reference sequence). V was pared by 4 bases and J by 5 bases, with 13 bases of the junction left unmatched. This CDR3 has 17 residues. CDR3 sequence: CASSLRSIAGEIDTQYF. The CDR3, as DNA: TGTGCCAGCAGCCTTAGGAGTATAGCGGGGGAGATAGATACGCAGTATTTT.

CDR3 in DNA: TGTGCCAGCTCTGGACAGTTTCAGCCCCAGCATTTT. The encoded protein is CASSGQFQPQHF. The rearrangement links TRBV18 to TRBJ1-5; possibly TRBD1 for D (6 bases). The CDR3 sequence is 12 residues long. V was cut by 6 bases and J by 6 bases, with 9 bases left in between. Germline lookup yields CDR1 KGHSH and CDR2 LQKENI.

This chain uses TRBV6-5 with TRBJ2-5; TRBD1 might be the D (6 bases). The germline V gene encodes CDR1 MNHEY and CDR2 SVGAGI. The CDR3 runs to 15 residues. The V end lost 4 bases, the J end lost 2 bases, and 14 bases lay between the germline ends. Written as DNA, the CDR3 is TGTGCCAGCAGTTTCGGGACACCTCTTCAAGAGACCCAGTACTTC. This gives the protein CASSFGTPLQETQYF.